This is a list of T cell receptor beta chains from one sample in a study of blood T cell repertoires in COVID-19. Repertoires were generated with immunoSEQ multiplex PCR, while TCRdb's copy carries only in-frame clones and drops some. The data contain hundreds of thousands of clones, around 88% of them seen just once; the ten biggest clones take up 4.6%. The sequenced sample was peripheral blood. Receptors were obtained from a man aged 40-49 years with acute or convalescent COVID-19. The CDR3 runs from the conserved cysteine through the conserved F or W. The order of the fields is V gene, clone size, J gene, D gene, CDR3 protein, CDR3 DNA. A D gene is named only where the DNA matches it firmly. For some rows the clone size is stated as once, few or many, or as a class when expanded; others skip it.

TRBV5-8	NA	TRBJ2-7	TRBD1	CASSGRRQGPYEQYF	TGTGCCAGCAGCGGAAGGCGACAGGGTCCCTACGAGCAGTACTTC
TRBV2	NA	TRBJ1-5	TRBD1	CASSPGQAGQPQHF	TGTGCCAGCAGTCCAGGACAGGCGGGTCAGCCCCAGCATTTT
TRBV19	NA	TRBJ1-1	TRBD1	CASSIAAGGFGSDAEAFF	TGTGCCAGTAGTATAGCGGCAGGGGGGTTCGGATCGGACGCTGAAGCTTTCTTT
TRBV29-1	NA	TRBJ1-4	NA	CSVERQSGEKLFF	TGCAGCGTTGAACGACAGTCGGGCGAAAAACTGTTTTTT
TRBV9	NA	TRBJ1-1	TRBD1	CASSLLQGGAGTEAFF	TGTGCCAGCAGCTTACTACAGGGGGGGGCGGGCACTGAAGCTTTCTTT
TRBV6-5	NA	TRBJ1-1	NA	CASSLGDTEAFF	TGTGCCAGCAGTTTAGGAGACACTGAAGCTTTCTTT
TRBV5-4	NA	TRBJ2-1	TRBD2	CASSLGGGQAEQFF	TGTGCCAGCAGCTTAGGCGGGGGGCAGGCTGAGCAGTTCTTC
TRBV14	NA	TRBJ1-3	NA	CASSPPGGRNTIYF	TGTGCCAGCAGCCCTCCGGGAGGTAGAAACACCATATATTTT
TRBV5-1	NA	TRBJ2-1	NA	CASSVGGGGDEQFF	TGCGCCAGCAGCGTGGGGGGAGGCGGGGATGAGCAGTTCTTC
TRBV7-9	NA	TRBJ1-2	TRBD1	CASSLGETGIGGYTF	TGTGCCAGCAGCTTAGGGGAGACAGGGATTGGCGGCTACACCTTC
TRBV6-5	few	TRBJ2-7	NA	CASSYDRYEQYF	TGTGCCAGCAGTTACGACAGGTACGAGCAGTACTTC
TRBV14	NA	TRBJ2-3	NA	CASSYTPTDTQYF	TGTGCCAGCAGCTATACTCCCACAGATACGCAGTATTTT
TRBV19	NA	TRBJ2-3	TRBD2	CASSTQGGVYTQYF	TGTGCCAGTAGTACCCAGGGAGGGGTATATACGCAGTATTTT
TRBV19	NA	TRBJ1-2	NA	CASSISQGLNYGYTF	TGTGCCAGTAGTATATCCCAGGGCCTTAACTATGGCTACACCTTC
TRBV2	NA	TRBJ1-1	NA	CASREWSTEAFF	TGTGCCAGCAGGGAATGGAGCACTGAAGCTTTCTTT
TRBV7-2	NA	TRBJ2-1	TRBD2	CASSFRRGGTFYNEQFF	TGTGCCAGCAGCTTCCGGCGCGGGGGGACCTTCTACAATGAGCAGTTCTTC
TRBV11-3	NA	TRBJ1-1	NA	CASRYERNTEAFF	TGTGCCAGCAGATACGAGAGGAACACTGAAGCTTTCTTT
TRBV7-9	NA	TRBJ2-5	NA	CASSLSGQPQETQYF	TGTGCCAGCAGCTTATCGGGTCAGCCCCAAGAGACCCAGTACTTC
TRBV6-2/TRBV6-3	NA	TRBJ2-7	NA	CASSYDRSYEQYF	TGTGCCAGCAGTTACGACAGGAGCTACGAGCAGTACTTC
TRBV5-1	NA	TRBJ1-6	TRBD1	CASSLGQGTSPLHF	TGCGCCAGCAGCCTGGGACAGGGGACATCACCCCTCCACTTT
TRBV12-3/TRBV12-4	NA	TRBJ1-1	TRBD1	CASNGQGYDAFF	TGTGCCAGCAACGGACAGGGTTATGACGCTTTCTTT
TRBV9	NA	TRBJ1-2	TRBD1	CASSRDRGNYGYTF	TGTGCCAGCAGCAGAGACAGGGGTAACTATGGCTACACCTTC
TRBV27	NA	TRBJ1-2	NA	CASSLGPDPAGGYTF	TGTGCCAGCAGTTTAGGACCTGACCCGGCGGGTGGCTACACCTTC
TRBV4-2	NA	TRBJ2-1	NA	CASSLQGGQYNEQFF	TGTGCCAGCAGCCTTCAAGGCGGCCAGTACAATGAGCAGTTCTTC
TRBV9	NA	TRBJ2-7	TRBD1	CASSVGDSSYEQYF	TGTGCCAGCAGCGTAGGGGACAGCTCCTACGAGCAGTACTTC
TRBV5-5	NA	TRBJ1-2	NA	CASSLSDPRLNYGYTF	TGTGCCAGCAGCTTGAGCGACCCTCGCCTTAACTATGGCTACACCTTC
TRBV5-1	NA	TRBJ2-2	NA	CASSFTGITGELFF	TGCGCCAGCAGCTTTACAGGGATCACCGGGGAGCTGTTTTTT
TRBV19	NA	TRBJ1-5	NA	CASSILRRGGNQPQHF	TGTGCCAGTAGTATTCTCCGCAGGGGAGGCAATCAGCCCCAGCATTTT
TRBV5-6	NA	TRBJ2-7	NA	CASSHALGDTEQYF	TGTGCCAGCAGCCATGCTTTAGGGGACACCGAGCAGTACTTC
TRBV5-1	NA	TRBJ2-1	TRBD2	CASSLAGGPTYNEQFF	TGCGCCAGCAGCTTAGCGGGGGGGCCTACCTACAATGAGCAGTTCTTC
TRBV6-2/TRBV6-3	NA	TRBJ2-1	TRBD2	CASSRTSSEQFF	TGTGCCAGCAGTCGGACTAGCAGTGAGCAGTTCTTC
TRBV27	NA	TRBJ2-1	NA	CASSSLGPNEQFF	TGTGCCAGCAGTTCACTAGGGCCCAATGAGCAGTTCTTC
TRBV7-2	NA	TRBJ1-1	NA	CASTPGVWGNTEAFF	TGTGCCAGCACCCCAGGGGTTTGGGGGAACACTGAAGCTTTCTTT
TRBV12-5	NA	TRBJ2-2	NA	CASGFDTGELFF	TGTGCTAGTGGTTTCGACACCGGGGAGCTGTTTTTT
TRBV5-1	NA	TRBJ1-5	NA	CASSMMPIDSNQPQHF	TGCGCCAGCAGTATGATGCCCATAGATAGCAATCAGCCCCAGCATTTT
TRBV19	NA	TRBJ2-1	NA	CASSIVASVIYNEQFF	TGTGCCAGTAGTATAGTGGCTAGCGTCATCTACAATGAGCAGTTCTTC
TRBV5-5	NA	TRBJ1-5	NA	CASSYGGTDPNQPQHF	TGTGCCAGCAGTTACGGCGGGACCGACCCCAATCAGCCCCAGCATTTT
TRBV11-2	NA	TRBJ1-2	NA	CASSPDSYGYTF	TGTGCCAGCAGCCCGGACAGCTATGGCTACACCTTC